Here is one T cell receptor (beta chain) with its context. RNA transcripts gave rise to amplified TCR beta CDR3 regions. A set of HTBI primers served as the primers for a first-round RT-PCR of the TCR CDR3. Each CDR3 protein is one row after TCRdb ran MiXCR on the multiplex PCR reads. The repertoire consists of roughly 380,000 distinct CDR3 sequences, with 15% to 20% occurring once and the leading ten covering around 15%. This sample is drawn from a study of T cells in Graves' hyperthyroidism and ophthalmopathy. Ophthalmopathy patients showed a Clinical Activity Score of at least 3, NOSPECS grade of at least 4 and duration under 3 months. The authors took PBMCs from 10 ml fresh peripheral blood. The V segment lost 10 bases and the J segment 5 bases; nucleotides outside the gene matches: 13. The CDR3 is made up of 16 amino acids. Germline CDR1 reads MNHNS; CDR2 reads SASEGT.

Material: blood. The sequence was collected from a woman aged 40 to 49 with Graves' ophthalmopathy. This chain joins TRBV6-1 and TRBJ2-5; 13 nucleotides line up with TRBD2. CDR3 sequence reads: CATKHPGLAGMETQYF. CDR3 sequence (DNA): TGTGCCACCAAGCACCCGGGACTAGCGGGAATGGAGACCCAGTACTTC.